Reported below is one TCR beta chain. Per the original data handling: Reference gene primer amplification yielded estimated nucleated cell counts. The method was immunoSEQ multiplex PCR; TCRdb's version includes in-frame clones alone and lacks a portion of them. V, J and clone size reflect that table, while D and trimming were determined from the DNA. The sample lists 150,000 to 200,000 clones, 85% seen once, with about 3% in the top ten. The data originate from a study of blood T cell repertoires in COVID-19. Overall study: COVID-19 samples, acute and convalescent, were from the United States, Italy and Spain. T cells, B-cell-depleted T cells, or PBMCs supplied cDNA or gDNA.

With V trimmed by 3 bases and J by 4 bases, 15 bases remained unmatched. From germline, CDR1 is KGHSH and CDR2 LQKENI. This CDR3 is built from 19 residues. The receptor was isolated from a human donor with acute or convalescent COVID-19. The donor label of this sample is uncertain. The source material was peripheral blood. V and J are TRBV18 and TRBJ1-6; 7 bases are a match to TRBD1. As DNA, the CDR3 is TGTGCCAGCTCACCTACGACTGGGACAGTTCGGGGATATAATTCACCCCTCCACTTT. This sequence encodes CASSPTTGTVRGYNSPLHF.